Listed below are T cell receptor beta chains from one sample, sequenced in a study of CD8 T cells in ankylosing spondylitis. Each CDR3 protein gets one entry after TCRdb re-called the 5' RACE reads with MiXCR. This sample has 250,000 or so distinct CDR3 sequences, with 18% found just once. What was sequenced was blood, either unsorted or a sorted T cell fraction (not recorded which). The receptors here all came from a male donor with ankylosing spondylitis or in good health (not recorded which). Each CDR3 is given with its conserved first and last residue. A D gene is named only where the DNA matches it firmly. Clone size, where shown, is once, few, many, or a class for clones that have expanded.

d_gene	v_gene	j_gene	abundance	CDR3aa	CDR3nt
TRBD1	TRBV3-1	TRBJ2-5	NA	CATSQDVRQGNEETQYF	TGTGCCACCAGCCAAGACGTCCGACAGGGGAACGAAGAGACCCAGTACTTC
NA	TRBV5-1	TRBJ1-6	few	CASSQEDYSPLHF	TGCGCCAGCTCTCAGGAGGACTATTCACCCCTCCACTTT
NA	TRBV29-1	TRBJ1-5	NA	CSVLQGNSNQPQHF	TGCAGCGTACTACAGGGTAATAGCAATCAGCCCCAGCATTTT
NA	TRBV7-8	TRBJ2-1	NA	CASSLPRDGPDNEQFF	TGTGCCAGCAGCTTACCCCGGGACGGCCCCGACAATGAGCAGTTCTTC
NA	TRBV12-3/TRBV12-4	TRBJ2-1	once	CASSFAPLALDEQFF	TGTGCCAGCAGTTTTGCGCCCCTAGCGCTGGATGAGCAGTTCTTC
NA	TRBV28	TRBJ2-3	NA	CASSLGKGTDTQYF	TGTGCCAGCAGTTTAGGGAAGGGGACAGATACGCAGTATTTT
TRBD2	TRBV5-1	TRBJ2-6	many	CASSLDQVLGLAGDDGANVLTF	TGCGCCAGCAGCTTGGACCAAGTTCTTGGACTAGCGGGAGACGATGGGGCCAACGTCCTGACTTTC
TRBD2	TRBV4-3	TRBJ2-1	many	CASSQDTQTSSSVF	TGCGCCAGCAGCCAAGATACACAGACTAGCTCATCGGTCTTC
TRBD2	TRBV5-1	TRBJ2-1	NA	CASSLETSGGLDEQFF	TGCGCCAGCAGCTTGGAAACTAGCGGGGGGTTAGATGAGCAGTTCTTC
NA	TRBV6-4	TRBJ2-3	NA	CASSEGGQGSDTQYF	TGTGCCAGCAGTGAAGGAGGGCAGGGTTCAGATACGCAGTATTTT
NA	TRBV4-1	TRBJ2-5	NA	CASSPLPLGGGLQETQYF	TGCGCCAGCAGCCCACTCCCCCTGGGGGGTGGGTTGCAAGAGACCCAGTACTTC
TRBD2	TRBV7-3	TRBJ2-1	few	CASSLGLAGGASYNEQFF	TGTGCCAGCAGCCTCGGACTAGCGGGAGGGGCCTCCTACAATGAGCAGTTCTTC
NA	TRBV12-3/TRBV12-4	TRBJ2-1	NA	CASSLARDNEQFF	TGTGCCAGCAGTTTAGCCCGGGACAATGAGCAGTTCTTC
NA	TRBV6-1	TRBJ1-1	NA	CASSPKVSWGTEAFF	TGTGCCAGCAGTCCGAAGGTTTCTTGGGGCACTGAAGCTTTCTTT
TRBD2	TRBV29-1	TRBJ2-5	NA	CSSRVGLAGRETQYF	TGCAGCTCCCGGGTGGGACTAGCGGGAAGAGAGACCCAGTACTTC
TRBD1	TRBV6-2/TRBV6-3	TRBJ2-5	NA	CASSFEDRVYGETQYF	TGTGCCAGCAGTTTTGAGGACAGGGTCTACGGAGAGACCCAGTACTTC
NA	TRBV28	TRBJ2-1	many	CASSLSAPSYNEQFF	TGTGCCAGCAGTTTATCGGCACCATCCTACAATGAGCAGTTCTTC
TRBD2	TRBV10-3	TRBJ2-1	NA	CAISECRLARYNEQFF	TGTGCCATCAGTGAGTGTAGACTAGCGAGGTACAATGAGCAGTTCTTC
NA	TRBV4-3	TRBJ2-7	NA	CASSLSEALPSYEQYF	TGCGCCAGCAGCCTTAGCGAGGCCCTCCCCTCCTACGAGCAGTACTTC
NA	TRBV7-2	TRBJ2-7	NA	CASSFFRDSYEQYF	TGTGCCAGCAGCTTCTTCCGAGACTCATACGAGCAGTACTTC
NA	TRBV29-1	TRBJ2-1	many	CSVENRDLYNEQFF	TGCAGCGTGGAGAACCGGGACCTCTACAATGAGCAGTTCTTC
NA	TRBV4-3	TRBJ2-7	NA	CASSLLDGEQYF	TGCGCCAGCAGCCTTTTGGACGGAGAGCAGTACTTC
TRBD2	TRBV6-2/TRBV6-3	TRBJ2-7	few	CASSSYLAGPVEQYF	TGTGCCAGCAGTTCCTACCTAGCGGGGCCTGTGGAGCAGTACTTC
NA	TRBV27	TRBJ2-7	NA	CASSRGGNEQYF	TGTGCCAGCAGTCGAGGTGGCAACGAGCAGTACTTC
NA	TRBV5-1	TRBJ1-2	many	CASSLTAGPNYGYTF	TGCGCCAGCAGCTTAACAGCCGGGCCCAACTATGGCTACACCTTC
NA	TRBV20-1	TRBJ2-1	few	CSSWGLAFNEQFF	TGCAGTTCCTGGGGGCTAGCCTTCAATGAGCAGTTCTTC